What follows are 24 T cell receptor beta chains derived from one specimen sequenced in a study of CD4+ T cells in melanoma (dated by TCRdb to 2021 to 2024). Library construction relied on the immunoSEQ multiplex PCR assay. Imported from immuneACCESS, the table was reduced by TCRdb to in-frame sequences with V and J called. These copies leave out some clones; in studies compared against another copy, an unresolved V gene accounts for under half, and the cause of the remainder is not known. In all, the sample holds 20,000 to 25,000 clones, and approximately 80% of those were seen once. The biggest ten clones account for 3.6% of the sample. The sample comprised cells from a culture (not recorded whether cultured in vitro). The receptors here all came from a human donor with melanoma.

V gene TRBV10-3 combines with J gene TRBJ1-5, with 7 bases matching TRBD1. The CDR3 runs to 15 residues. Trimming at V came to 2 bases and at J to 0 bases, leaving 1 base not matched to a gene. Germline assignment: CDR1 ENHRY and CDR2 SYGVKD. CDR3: CAISETGASNQPQHF. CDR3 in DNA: TGTGCCATCAGTGAGACAGGGGCTAGCAATCAGCCCCAGCATTTT.

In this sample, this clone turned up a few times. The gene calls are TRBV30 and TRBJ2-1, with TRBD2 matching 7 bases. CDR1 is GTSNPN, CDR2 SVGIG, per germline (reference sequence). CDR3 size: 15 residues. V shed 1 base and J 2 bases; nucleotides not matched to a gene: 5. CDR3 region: CAWSGGGAAYNEQFF. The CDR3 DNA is TGTGCCTGGAGTGGCGGGGGTGCGGCCTACAATGAGCAGTTCTTC.

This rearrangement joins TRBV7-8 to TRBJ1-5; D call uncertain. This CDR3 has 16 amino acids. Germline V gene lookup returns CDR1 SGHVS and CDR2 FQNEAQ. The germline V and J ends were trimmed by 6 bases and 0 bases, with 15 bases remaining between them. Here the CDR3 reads CASSKARGYSNQPQHF. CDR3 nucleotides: TGTGCCAGCAGTAAAGCTAGAGGATATAGCAATCAGCCCCAGCATTTT.

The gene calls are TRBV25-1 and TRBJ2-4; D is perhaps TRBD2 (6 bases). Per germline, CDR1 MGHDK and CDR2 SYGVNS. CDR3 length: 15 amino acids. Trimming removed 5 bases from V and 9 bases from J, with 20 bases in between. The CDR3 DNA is TGTGCCAGCAGTCGATACGGGTCTCGGGGGACCATTCAGTACTTC. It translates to CASSRYGSRGTIQYF.

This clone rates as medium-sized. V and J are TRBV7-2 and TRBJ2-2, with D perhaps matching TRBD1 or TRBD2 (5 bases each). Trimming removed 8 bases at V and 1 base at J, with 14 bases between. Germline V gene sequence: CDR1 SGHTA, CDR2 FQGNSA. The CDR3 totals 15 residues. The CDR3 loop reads CASSGRNLNTGELFF. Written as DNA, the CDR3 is TGTGCCAGCTCGGGACGTAACCTGAACACCGGGGAGCTGTTTTTT.

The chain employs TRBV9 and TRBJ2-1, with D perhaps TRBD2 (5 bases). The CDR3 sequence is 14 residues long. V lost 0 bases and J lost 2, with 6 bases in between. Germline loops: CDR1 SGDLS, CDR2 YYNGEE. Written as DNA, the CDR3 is TGTGCCAGCAGCGTAGACGGGGCCTACAATGAGCAGTTCTTC. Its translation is CASSVDGAYNEQFF. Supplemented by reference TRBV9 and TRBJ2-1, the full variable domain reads DSGVTQTPKHLITATGQRVTLRCSPRSGDLSVYWYQQSLDQGLQFLIQYYNGEERAKGNILERFSAQQFPDLHSELNLSSLELGDSALYFCASSVDGAYNEQFFGPGTRLTVL.

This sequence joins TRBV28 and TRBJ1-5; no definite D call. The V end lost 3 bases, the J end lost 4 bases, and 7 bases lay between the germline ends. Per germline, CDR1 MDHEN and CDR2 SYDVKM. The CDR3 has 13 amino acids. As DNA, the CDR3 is TGTGCCAGCAGTTTCCCCCTTAATCAGCCCCAGCATTTT. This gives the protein CASSFPLNQPQHF. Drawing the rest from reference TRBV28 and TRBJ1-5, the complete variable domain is DVKVTQSSRYLVKRTGEKVFLECVQDMDHENMFWYRQDPGLGLRLIYFSYDVKMKEKGDIPEGYSVSREKKERFSLILESASTNQTSMYLCASSFPLNQPQHFGDGTRLSIL.

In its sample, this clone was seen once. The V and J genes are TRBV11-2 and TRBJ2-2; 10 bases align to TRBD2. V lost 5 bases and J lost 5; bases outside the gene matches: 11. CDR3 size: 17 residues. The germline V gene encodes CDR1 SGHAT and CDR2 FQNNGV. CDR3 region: CASSEPAGGPRTGELFF. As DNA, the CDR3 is TGTGCCAGCAGCGAGCCAGCGGGGGGGCCTCGGACCGGGGAGCTGTTTTTT.

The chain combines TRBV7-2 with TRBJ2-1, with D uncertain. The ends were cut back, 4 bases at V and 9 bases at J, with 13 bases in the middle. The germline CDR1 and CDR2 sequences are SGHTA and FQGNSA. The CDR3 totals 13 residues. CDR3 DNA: TGTGCCAGCAGCTCCCTGGGGTTCGGTGAGCAGTTCTTC. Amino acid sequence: CASSSLGFGEQFF.

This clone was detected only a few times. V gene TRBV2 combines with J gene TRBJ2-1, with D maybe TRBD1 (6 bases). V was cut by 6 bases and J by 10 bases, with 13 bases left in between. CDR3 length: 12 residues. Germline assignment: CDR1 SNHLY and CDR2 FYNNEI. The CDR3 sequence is CASRGTGTEQFF. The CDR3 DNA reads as TGTGCCAGCAGGGGTACCGGGACAGAGCAGTTCTTC.

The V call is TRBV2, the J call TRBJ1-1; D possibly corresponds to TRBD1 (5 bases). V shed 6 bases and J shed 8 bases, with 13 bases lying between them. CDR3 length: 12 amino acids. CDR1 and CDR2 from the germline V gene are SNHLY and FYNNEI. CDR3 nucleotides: TGTGCCAGCAGAGGGGACTTCCTAGAAGCTTTCTTT. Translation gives CASRGDFLEAFF.

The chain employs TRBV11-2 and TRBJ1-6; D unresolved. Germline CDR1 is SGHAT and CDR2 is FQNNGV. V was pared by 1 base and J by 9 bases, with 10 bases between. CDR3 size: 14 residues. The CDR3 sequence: CASSLVGVGSPLHF. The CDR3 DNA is TGTGCCAGCAGCTTAGTTGGAGTCGGTTCACCCCTCCACTTT.

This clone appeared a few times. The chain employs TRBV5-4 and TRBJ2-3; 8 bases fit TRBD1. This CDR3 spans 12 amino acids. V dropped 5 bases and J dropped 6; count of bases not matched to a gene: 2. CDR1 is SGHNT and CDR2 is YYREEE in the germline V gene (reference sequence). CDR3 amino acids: CASSWDRDTQYF. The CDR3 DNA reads TGTGCCAGCAGTTGGGACAGGGATACGCAGTATTTT.

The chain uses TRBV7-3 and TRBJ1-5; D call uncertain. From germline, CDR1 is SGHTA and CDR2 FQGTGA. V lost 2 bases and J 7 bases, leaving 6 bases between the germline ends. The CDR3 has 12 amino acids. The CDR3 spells CASSLAGQPQHF. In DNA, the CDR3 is TGTGCCAGCAGCTTAGCAGGACAGCCCCAGCATTTT.

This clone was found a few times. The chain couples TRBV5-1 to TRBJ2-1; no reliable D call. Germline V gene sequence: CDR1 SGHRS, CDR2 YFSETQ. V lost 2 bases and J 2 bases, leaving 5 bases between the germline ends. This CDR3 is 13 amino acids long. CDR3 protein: CASSFRTYNEQFF. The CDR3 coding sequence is TGCGCCAGCAGCTTTAGGACCTACAATGAGCAGTTCTTC.

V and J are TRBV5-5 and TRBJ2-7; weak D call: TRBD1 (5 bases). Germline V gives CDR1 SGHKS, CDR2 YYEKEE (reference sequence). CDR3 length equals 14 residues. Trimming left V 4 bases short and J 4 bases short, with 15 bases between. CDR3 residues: CASSHPGLPYEQYF. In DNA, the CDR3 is TGTGCCAGCAGCCACCCAGGGTTGCCTTACGAGCAGTACTTC.

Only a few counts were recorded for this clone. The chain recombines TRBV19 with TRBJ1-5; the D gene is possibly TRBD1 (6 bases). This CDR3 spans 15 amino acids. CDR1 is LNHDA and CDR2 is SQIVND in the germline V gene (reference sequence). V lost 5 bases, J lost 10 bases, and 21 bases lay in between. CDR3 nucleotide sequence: TGTGCCAGTAGTCGGCGATGGGGGGGGGCGTTCCCCCAGCATTTT. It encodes CASSRRWGGAFPQHF.

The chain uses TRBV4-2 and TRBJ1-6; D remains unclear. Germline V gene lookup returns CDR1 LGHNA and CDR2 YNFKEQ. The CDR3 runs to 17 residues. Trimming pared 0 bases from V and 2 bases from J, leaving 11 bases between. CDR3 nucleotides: TGTGCCAGCAGCCAAGAGATACCGGAGACCTATAATTCACCCCTCCACTTT. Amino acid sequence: CASSQEIPETYNSPLHF.

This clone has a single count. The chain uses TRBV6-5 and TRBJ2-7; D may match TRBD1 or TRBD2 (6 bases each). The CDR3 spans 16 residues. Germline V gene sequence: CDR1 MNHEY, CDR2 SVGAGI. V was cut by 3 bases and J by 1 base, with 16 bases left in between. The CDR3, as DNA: TGTGCCAGCAGTTATAAGGGCGCGGGACATTCCTACGAGCAGTACTTC. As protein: CASSYKGAGHSYEQYF.

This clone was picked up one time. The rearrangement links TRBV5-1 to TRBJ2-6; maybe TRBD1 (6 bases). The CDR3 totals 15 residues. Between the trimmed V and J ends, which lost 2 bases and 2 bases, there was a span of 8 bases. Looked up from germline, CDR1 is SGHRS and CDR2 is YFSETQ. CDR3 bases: TGCGCCAGCAGCTTCCGGGACACTGGGGCCAACGTCCTGACTTTC. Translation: CASSFRDTGANVLTF.

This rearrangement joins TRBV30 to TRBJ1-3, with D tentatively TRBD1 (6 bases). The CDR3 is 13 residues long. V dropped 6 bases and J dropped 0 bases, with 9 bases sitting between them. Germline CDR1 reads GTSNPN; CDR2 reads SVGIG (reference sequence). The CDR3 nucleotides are TGTGCCTGCCAGGGGCGCTCTGGAAACACCATATATTTT. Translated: CACQGRSGNTIYF.

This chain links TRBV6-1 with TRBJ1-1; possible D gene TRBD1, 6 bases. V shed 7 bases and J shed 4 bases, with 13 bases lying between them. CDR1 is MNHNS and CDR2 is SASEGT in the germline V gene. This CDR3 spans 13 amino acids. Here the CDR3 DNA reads TGTGCCAGCAACAGACAGGCAATCACTGAAGCTTTCTTT. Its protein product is CASNRQAITEAFF.

The CDR3 bases are TGTGCCAGCAGTGTGTACTCGCGGGGGACAGATACGCAGTATTTT. Residues: CASSVYSRGTDTQYF. The V call is TRBV6-1, the J call TRBJ2-3, with 7 bases matching TRBD2. The CDR3 spans 15 residues. Per germline, CDR1 MNHNS and CDR2 SASEGT. V gave up 4 bases and J gave up 3 bases; unmatched junction bases: 7.

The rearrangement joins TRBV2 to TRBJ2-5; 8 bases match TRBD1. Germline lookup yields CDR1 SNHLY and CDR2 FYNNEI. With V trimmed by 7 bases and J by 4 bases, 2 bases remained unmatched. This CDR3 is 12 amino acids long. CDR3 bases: TGTGCCAGCACCGGACAGGGAGAGACCCAGTACTTC. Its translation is CASTGQGETQYF. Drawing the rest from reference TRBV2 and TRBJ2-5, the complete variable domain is EPEVTQTPSHQVTQMGQEVILRCVPISNHLYFYWYRQILGQKVEFLVSFYNNEISEKSEIFDDQFSVERPDGSNFTLKIRSTKLEDSAMYFCASTGQGETQYFGPGTRLLVL.